Sequencing of this T cell receptor (beta chain) was carried out in a study of cytomegalovirus exposure and HLA in healthy donors. Study outcomes and limitations: TCR beta chain V- and J-gene trimming was linked, in a later analysis, to a missense variant in DCLRE1C. Reportedly, fewer N-insertions than the approximately 600-donor mean appeared in an Asian-associated ancestry cluster in a later analysis.

From germline, CDR1 is SGDLS and CDR2 YYNGEE. The CDR3 consists of 15 residues. The ends lost 2 bases at V and 4 bases at J; junction bases unmatched: 5. On this clone itself: Its specificity is unknown.

Amplification used 60 Vbeta primers and 13 Jbeta primers. Assay: immunoSEQ multiplex PCR; the TCRdb copy retains only in-frame clones and omits some. The sample records roughly 100,000 clones, approximately 68% being singletons. Healthy bone marrow donors made up the cohort. The receptor was isolated from a woman aged 50 to 60 in good health and CMV-seropositive. Input material: PBMCs. The chain couples TRBV9 to TRBJ2-1; TRBD2 matches at 8 bases. CDR3 coding DNA: TGTGCCAGCAGCGTGTCGAGCGGGGGTTACAATGAGCAGTTCTTC. Protein product: CASSVSSGGYNEQFF.